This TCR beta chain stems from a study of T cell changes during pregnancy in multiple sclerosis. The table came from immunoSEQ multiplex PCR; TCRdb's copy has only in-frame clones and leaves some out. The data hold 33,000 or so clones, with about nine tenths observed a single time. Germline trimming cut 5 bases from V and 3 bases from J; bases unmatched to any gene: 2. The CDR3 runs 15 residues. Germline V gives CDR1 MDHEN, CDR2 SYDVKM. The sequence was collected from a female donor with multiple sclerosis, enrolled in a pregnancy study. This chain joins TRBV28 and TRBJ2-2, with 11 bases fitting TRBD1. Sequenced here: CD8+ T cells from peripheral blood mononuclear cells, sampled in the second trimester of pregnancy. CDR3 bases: TGTGCCAGCAGTACGGGACAGGGGGACACCGGGGAGCTGTTTTTT. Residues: CASSTGQGDTGELFF.